This T cell receptor beta chain appears in the sequencing data of a study of T cell changes during pregnancy in multiple sclerosis. The CDR3 is made up of 16 amino acids. Germline V CDR1 and CDR2: LGHNA, YNFKEQ. The V gene lost 1 base and the J gene lost 6 bases, with 16 bases spanning the gap. Data came from immunoSEQ multiplex PCR; TCRdb stores just in-frame clones and leaves some out. Altogether 30,000 or so clones are present, roughly nine tenths being singletons, with the ten largest covering roughly 10%. The TCR sequence derives from a female donor with multiple sclerosis, enrolled in a pregnancy study. The genes are TRBV4-2 and TRBJ2-1; the D gene is possibly TRBD2 (5 bases). The specimen was CD8+ T cells from peripheral blood mononuclear cells, collected in the third trimester of pregnancy. The CDR3 sequence: CASSQGPPPGGNEQFF. In DNA, the CDR3 is TGTGCCAGCAGCCAAGGTCCCCCTCCTGGAGGCAATGAGCAGTTCTTC.